The 17 T cell receptor beta chains presented below share a single source sample, sequenced in a study of T cell responses to AZD1222 COVID-19 vaccine. The method was immunoSEQ multiplex PCR; TCRdb's version includes in-frame clones alone and lacks a portion of them. The data show more than 80,000 clones, with roughly 90% seen just once and roughly 5.8% held by the top ten. Specimen: peripheral blood, collected on day 0 of AZD1222 vaccination. These TCRs come from an adult in good health.

The rearrangement joins TRBV19 to TRBJ2-3; D may be TRBD2 (6 bases). The length of the CDR3 is 16 residues. V shed 3 bases and J shed 1 base, with 14 bases lying between them. Germline V CDR1 and CDR2: LNHDA, SQIVND (reference sequence). The CDR3 DNA reads as TGTGCCAGTAGTATGCGGGACGGGGCAGGCACAGATACGCAGTATTTT. This sequence encodes CASSMRDGAGTDTQYF. The entire variable domain, with the rest obtained from reference TRBV19 and TRBJ2-3, is as follows: DGGITQSPKYLFRKEGQNVTLSCEQNLNHDAMYWYRQDPGQGLRLIYYSQIVNDFQKGDIAEGYSVSREKKESFPLTVTSAQKNPTAFYLCASSMRDGAGTDTQYFGPGTRLTVL.

J is TRBJ2-1 and V is TRBV7-3, with TRBD2 matching over 11 bases. In germline, CDR1 is SGHTA, CDR2 FQGTGA. The CDR3 spans 17 residues. V was pared by 3 bases and J by 1 base, with 5 bases of the junction left unmatched. The CDR3 DNA sequence: TGTGCCAGCAGCTTTTTAGCGGGAGGGTGGTCCTACAATGAGCAGTTCTTC. Protein product: CASSFLAGGWSYNEQFF.

The chain links TRBV11-2 to TRBJ1-1; weak D call: TRBD1 (5 bases). Germline values: CDR1 SGHAT, CDR2 FQNNGV. The CDR3 runs to 14 residues. V lost 1 base and J lost 4, with 10 bases in between. CDR3 nucleotides: TGTGCCAGCAGCTTAGGCGGGGGTATCACTGAAGCTTTCTTT. Amino acids: CASSLGGGITEAFF. Variable domain in full (rest from reference TRBV11-2 and TRBJ1-1): EAGVAQSPRYKIIEKRQSVAFWCNPISGHATLYWYQQILGQGPKLLIQFQNNGVVDDSQLPKDRFSAERLKGVDSTLKIQPAKLEDSAVYLCASSLGGGITEAFFGQGTRLTVV.

This clone has only one observation. The chain has TRBV2 and TRBJ2-7; 9 nucleotides line up with TRBD2. The J segment lost 7 bases and the V segment lost 5 bases, leaving 9 bases of the junction unmatched. CDR3 length equals 14 residues. Germline V lookup: CDR1 SNHLY, CDR2 FYNNEI. The CDR3 is CASSPLAGRGEQYF. The CDR3 DNA reads as TGTGCCAGCAGTCCGCTAGCGGGACGGGGGGAGCAGTACTTC.

The V call is TRBV15, the J call TRBJ1-2, with unresolved D. The CDR3 consists of 15 residues. The V and J ends lost 4 bases and 2 bases respectively, with 14 bases between them. Germline CDR1 reads LNHNV; CDR2 reads YYDKDF (reference sequence). CDR3 loop: CATSNPRRINYGYTF. The CDR3 coding sequence is TGTGCCACCAGCAATCCTAGGCGGATCAACTATGGCTACACCTTC.

The chain uses TRBV29-1 and TRBJ2-7, with D perhaps TRBD1 (5 bases). The CDR3 sequence is 12 residues long. Deletions cut 4 bases from V and 5 bases from J, with 12 bases between. Germline values: CDR1 SQVTM, CDR2 ANQGSEA. CDR3 amino acids: CSVARGADEQYF. In DNA form, the CDR3 reads TGCAGCGTTGCTAGGGGTGCTGACGAGCAGTACTTC.

The chain couples TRBV5-1 to TRBJ2-7; D is perhaps TRBD2 (5 bases). V was shortened by 2 bases and J by 3 bases, with 15 bases between the two germline ends. CDR1 is SGHRS and CDR2 is YFSETQ in the germline V gene. The CDR3 extends over 15 amino acids. The CDR3 coding sequence is TGCGCCAGCAGCTTCCGATGGGAGCGGAGCTACGAGCAGTACTTC. Protein product: CASSFRWERSYEQYF.

The count of this clone is one. The chain carries TRBV6-5 and TRBJ1-1, with a tentative D call TRBD1 (6 bases). Between the trimmed V and J ends, which lost 1 base and 1 base, there was a span of 7 bases. The CDR3 covers 14 residues. The V gene's germline CDR1 is MNHEY and CDR2 SVGAGI. The CDR3 here is CASSYYRENTEAFF. The CDR3 DNA follows: TGTGCCAGCAGTTACTACAGGGAGAACACTGAAGCTTTCTTT.

This chain connects TRBV2 to TRBJ1-5; D gene ambiguous. Trimming cost V 6 bases and J 7 bases, with 13 bases left between them. Germline loops: CDR1 SNHLY, CDR2 FYNNEI. The CDR3 is made up of 13 amino acids. CDR3 sequence (DNA): TGTGCCAGCAGGTTGGGAGTGCGGCAGCCCCAGCATTTT. Translating gives CASRLGVRQPQHF. Full variable domain (rest looked up from reference TRBV2 and TRBJ1-5): EPEVTQTPSHQVTQMGQEVILRCVPISNHLYFYWYRQILGQKVEFLVSFYNNEISEKSEIFDDQFSVERPDGSNFTLKIRSTKLEDSAMYFCASRLGVRQPQHFGDGTRLSIL.

Concerning this clone: The junction does not match germline at one end; this may be a read error. The chain combines TRBV5-1 with TRBJ1-1, with D perhaps matching TRBD1 (5 bases). The CDR3 runs 15 residues. From germline, CDR1 is SGHRS and CDR2 YFSETQ. The CDR3 here is CASSLVGTVNTEAFF. CDR3 DNA sequence: TGCGCCAGCAGTTTGGTGGGGACCGTGAACACTGAAGCTTTCTTT.

The chain recombines TRBV6-5 with TRBJ2-3, with TRBD2 identical over 7 bases. The CDR3 extends over 14 amino acids. Per the germline V gene, CDR1 is MNHEY and CDR2 is SVGAGI. Germline trimming cut 7 bases from V and 4 bases from J; bases unmatched to any gene: 8. The CDR3 bases are TGTGCCAGCAAATCCGGGGGGTATTCAGATACGCAGTATTTT. This sequence encodes CASKSGGYSDTQYF.

The chain is built from TRBV27 and TRBJ1-6; D is undetermined. V lost 3 bases and J 7 bases, leaving 16 bases between the germline ends. Per the germline V gene, CDR1 is MNHEY and CDR2 is SMNVEV (reference sequence). CDR3 length: 16 residues. CDR3 coding DNA: TGTGCCAGCAGTTTGGAGGGCGCGGTCCCGAATTCACCCCTCCACTTT. Translating it yields CASSLEGAVPNSPLHF.

There are a few counts of this clone. V usage is TRBV4-2 and J usage is TRBJ1-1; a possible D gene is TRBD1 (5 bases). This CDR3 region has 16 residues. Germline V gene lookup returns CDR1 LGHNA and CDR2 YNFKEQ. Trimming took 4 bases from V and 1 from J, leaving 16 bases between them. This chain's CDR3 is CASSPGRGRENTEAFF. CDR3 DNA sequence: TGTGCCAGCAGCCCCGGTAGGGGAAGGGAGAACACTGAAGCTTTCTTT.

The chain couples TRBV20-1 to TRBJ2-7, with D tentatively TRBD1 or TRBD2 (5 bases each). V lost 3 bases and J lost 6, with 15 bases in between. Germline V gene data show CDR1 as DFQATT and CDR2 as SNEGSKA (reference sequence). The CDR3 consists of 13 residues. Written as DNA, the CDR3 is TGCAGTGCTAGTGTGGGGGTGGTGGGCGAGCAGTACTTC. It specifies CSASVGVVGEQYF.

The V call is TRBV19, the J call TRBJ2-3; no definite D call. V was pared by 2 bases and J by 2 bases, with 8 bases between. There are 14 residues in the CDR3. Looked up from germline, CDR1 is LNHDA and CDR2 is SQIVND (reference sequence). CDR3: CASSISLSTDTQYF. In DNA form, the CDR3 reads TGTGCCAGTAGTATAAGTCTATCCACAGATACGCAGTATTTT.

The V gene is TRBV24-1, the J gene TRBJ2-1; D is ambiguous. Trimming pared 4 bases from V and 10 bases from J, leaving 10 bases between. The CDR3 length is 12 residues. Germline V gene lookup returns CDR1 KGHDR and CDR2 SFDVKD. CDR3: CATSDPGREQFF. The CDR3 region has the DNA TGTGCCACCAGTGACCCAGGAAGGGAGCAGTTCTTC.

The V call is TRBV18, the J call TRBJ1-5; D is uncertain. CDR1 and CDR2 from the germline V gene are KGHSH and LQKENI. Trimming cost V 3 bases and J 5 bases, with 8 bases left between them. This CDR3 spans 13 amino acids. Written as DNA, the CDR3 is TGTGCCAGCTCACCGAAGGGAGATCAGCCCCAGCATTTT. Residues: CASSPKGDQPQHF.